What follows describes a single TCR beta chain. This entry is derived from a study of shared clonotypes between healthy human individuals. Libraries were prepared by immunoSEQ multiplex PCR; TCRdb keeps only in-frame clonotypes and omits some of them. The sample consists of about half a million clones, over 70% of them appearing once. The CDR3 covers 16 residues. V was clipped by 3 bases and J by 4 bases, with 19 bases between them. Germline lookup yields CDR1 SGHAT and CDR2 FQNNGV. The sequencing input was PBMCs. This clonotype was sampled from a woman in her thirties or forties in good health. Some clones in this sample may be carry-over from other donors' samples. V gene TRBV11-2 combines with J gene TRBJ2-7, with D uncertain. CDR3 loop: CASSFSDTARFYEQYF. CDR3 bases: TGTGCCAGCAGCTTCTCTGACACGGCAAGATTTTACGAGCAGTACTTC. Supplemented by reference TRBV11-2 and TRBJ2-7, the full variable domain reads EAGVAQSPRYKIIEKRQSVAFWCNPISGHATLYWYQQILGQGPKLLIQFQNNGVVDDSQLPKDRFSAERLKGVDSTLKIQPAKLEDSAVYLCASSFSDTARFYEQYFGPGTRLTVT.